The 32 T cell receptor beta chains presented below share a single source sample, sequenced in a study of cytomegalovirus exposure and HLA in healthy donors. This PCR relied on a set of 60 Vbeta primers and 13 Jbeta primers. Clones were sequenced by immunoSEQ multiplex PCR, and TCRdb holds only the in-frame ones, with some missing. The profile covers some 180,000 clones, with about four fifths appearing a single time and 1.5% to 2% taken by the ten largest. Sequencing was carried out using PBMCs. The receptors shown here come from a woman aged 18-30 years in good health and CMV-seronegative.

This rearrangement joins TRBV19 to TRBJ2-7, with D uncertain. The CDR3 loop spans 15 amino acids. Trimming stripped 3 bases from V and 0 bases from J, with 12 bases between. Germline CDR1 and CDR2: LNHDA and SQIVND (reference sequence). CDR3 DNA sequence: TGTGCCAGTAGTATCCGTGACATGGCCTCCTACGAGCAGTACTTC. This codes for CASSIRDMASYEQYF.

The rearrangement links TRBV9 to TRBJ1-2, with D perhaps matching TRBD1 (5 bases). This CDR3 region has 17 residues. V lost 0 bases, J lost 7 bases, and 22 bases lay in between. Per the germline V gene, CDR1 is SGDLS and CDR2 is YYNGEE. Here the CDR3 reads CASSVGGWNQQASGYTF. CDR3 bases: TGTGCCAGCAGCGTAGGGGGCTGGAACCAACAAGCGAGTGGCTACACCTTC.

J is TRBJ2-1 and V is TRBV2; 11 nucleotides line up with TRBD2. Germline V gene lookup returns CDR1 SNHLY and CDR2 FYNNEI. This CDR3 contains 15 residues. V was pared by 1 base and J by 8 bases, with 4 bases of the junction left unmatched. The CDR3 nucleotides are TGTGCCAGCAGTGAAGAACTAGCGGGAGATTATGAGCAGTTCTTC. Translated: CASSEELAGDYEQFF.

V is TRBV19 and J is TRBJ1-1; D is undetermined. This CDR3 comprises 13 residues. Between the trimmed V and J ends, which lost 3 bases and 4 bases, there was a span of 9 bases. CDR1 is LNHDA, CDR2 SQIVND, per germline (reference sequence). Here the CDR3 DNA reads TGTGCCAGTAGTATCGGCGGGAGCACTGAAGCTTTCTTT. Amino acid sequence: CASSIGGSTEAFF.

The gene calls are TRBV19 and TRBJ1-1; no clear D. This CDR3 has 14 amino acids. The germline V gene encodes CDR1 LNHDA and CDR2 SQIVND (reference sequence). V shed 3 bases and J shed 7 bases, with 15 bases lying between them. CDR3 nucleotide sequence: TGTGCCAGTAGTATGAACCTTGCGGTGGATGAAGCTTTCTTT. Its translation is CASSMNLAVDEAFF.

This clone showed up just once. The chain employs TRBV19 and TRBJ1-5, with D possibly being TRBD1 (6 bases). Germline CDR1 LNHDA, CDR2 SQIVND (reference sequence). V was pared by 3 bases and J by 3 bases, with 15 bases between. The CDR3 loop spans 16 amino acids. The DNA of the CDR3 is TGTGCCAGTAGTATCCTCTTTGACAGGCCCAATCAGCCCCAGCATTTT. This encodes CASSILFDRPNQPQHF.

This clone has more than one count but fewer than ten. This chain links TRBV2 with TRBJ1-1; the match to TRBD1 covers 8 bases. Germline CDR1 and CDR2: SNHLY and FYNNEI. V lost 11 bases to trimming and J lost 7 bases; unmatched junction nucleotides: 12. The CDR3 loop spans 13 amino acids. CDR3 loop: CAGRQGPRGEAFF. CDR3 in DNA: TGTGCCGGAAGACAGGGGCCGCGAGGTGAAGCTTTCTTT. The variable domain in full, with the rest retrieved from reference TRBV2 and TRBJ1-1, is EPEVTQTPSHQVTQMGQEVILRCVPISNHLYFYWYRQILGQKVEFLVSFYNNEISEKSEIFDDQFSVERPDGSNFTLKIRSTKLEDSAMYFCAGRQGPRGEAFFGQGTRLTVV.

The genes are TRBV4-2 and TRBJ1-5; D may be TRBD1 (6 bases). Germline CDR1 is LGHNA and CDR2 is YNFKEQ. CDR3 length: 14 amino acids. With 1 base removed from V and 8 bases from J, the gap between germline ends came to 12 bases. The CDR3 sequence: CASSQGDTDEPQHF. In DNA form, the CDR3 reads TGTGCCAGCAGCCAAGGGGACACAGACGAGCCCCAGCATTTT.

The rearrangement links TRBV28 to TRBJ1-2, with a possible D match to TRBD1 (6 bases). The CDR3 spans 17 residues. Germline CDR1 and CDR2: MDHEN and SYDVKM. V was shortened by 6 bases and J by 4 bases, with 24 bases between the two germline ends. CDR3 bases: TGTGCCAGCAGCCTCTACTACGGGACACACGGTCGCTATGGCTACACCTTC. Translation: CASSLYYGTHGRYGYTF.

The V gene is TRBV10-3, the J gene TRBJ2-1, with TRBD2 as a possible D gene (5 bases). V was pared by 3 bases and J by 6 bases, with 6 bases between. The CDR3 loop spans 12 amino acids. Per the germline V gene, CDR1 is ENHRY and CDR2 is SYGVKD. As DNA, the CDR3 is TGTGCCATCAGTGATGGGAGCAATGAGCAGTTCTTC. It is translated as CAISDGSNEQFF.

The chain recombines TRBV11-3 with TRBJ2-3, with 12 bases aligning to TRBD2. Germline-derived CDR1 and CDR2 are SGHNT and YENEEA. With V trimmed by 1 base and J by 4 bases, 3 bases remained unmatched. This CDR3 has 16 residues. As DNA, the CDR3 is TGTGCCAGCAGCTTAGCGCTAGCGGGAGGGCCAGATACGCAGTATTTT. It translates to CASSLALAGGPDTQYF.

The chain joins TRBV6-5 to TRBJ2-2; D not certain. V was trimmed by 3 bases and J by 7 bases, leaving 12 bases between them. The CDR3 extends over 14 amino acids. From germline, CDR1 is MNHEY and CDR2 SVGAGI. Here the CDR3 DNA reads TGTGCCAGCAGTTATTTTGAGCGTGGCGGGGAGCTGTTTTTT. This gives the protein CASSYFERGGELFF.

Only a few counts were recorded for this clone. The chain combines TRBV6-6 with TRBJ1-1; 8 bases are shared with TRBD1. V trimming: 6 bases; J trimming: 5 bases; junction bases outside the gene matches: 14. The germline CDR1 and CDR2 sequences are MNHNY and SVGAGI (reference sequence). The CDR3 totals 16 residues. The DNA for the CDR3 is TGTGCCAGCAGAACAGACGAGACAGGGGATGATACTGAAGCTTTCTTT. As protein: CASRTDETGDDTEAFF.

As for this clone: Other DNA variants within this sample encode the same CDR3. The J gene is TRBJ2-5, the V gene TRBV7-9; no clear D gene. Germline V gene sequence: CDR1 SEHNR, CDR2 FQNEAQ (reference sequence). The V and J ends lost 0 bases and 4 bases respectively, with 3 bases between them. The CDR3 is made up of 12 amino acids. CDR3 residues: CASSLARETQYF. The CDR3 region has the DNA TGTGCCAGCAGCTTAGCGCGAGAGACCCAGTACTTC.

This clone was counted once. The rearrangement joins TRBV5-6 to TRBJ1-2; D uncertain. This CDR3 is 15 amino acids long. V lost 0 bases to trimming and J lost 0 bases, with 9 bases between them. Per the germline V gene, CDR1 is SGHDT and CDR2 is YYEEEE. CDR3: CASSLGESSNYGYTF. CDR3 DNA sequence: TGTGCCAGCAGCTTGGGGGAGAGCTCTAACTATGGCTACACCTTC.

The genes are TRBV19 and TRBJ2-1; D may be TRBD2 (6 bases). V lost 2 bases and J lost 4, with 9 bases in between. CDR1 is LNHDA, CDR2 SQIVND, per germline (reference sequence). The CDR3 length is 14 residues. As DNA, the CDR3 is TGTGCCAGTAGTATACGCGGGATTTACAATGAGCAGTTCTTC. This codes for CASSIRGIYNEQFF.

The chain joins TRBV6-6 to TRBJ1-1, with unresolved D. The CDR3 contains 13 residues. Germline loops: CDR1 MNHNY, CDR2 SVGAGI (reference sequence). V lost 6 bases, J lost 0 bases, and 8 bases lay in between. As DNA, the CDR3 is TGTGCCAGCAGGAACTTAATGAACACTGAAGCTTTCTTT. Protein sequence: CASRNLMNTEAFF.

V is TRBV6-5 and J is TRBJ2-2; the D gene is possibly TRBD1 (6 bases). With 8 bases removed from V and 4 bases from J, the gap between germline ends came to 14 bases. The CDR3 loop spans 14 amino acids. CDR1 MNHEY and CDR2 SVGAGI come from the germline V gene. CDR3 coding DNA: TGTGCCAGCTCGAGGGGGATTCTCACCGGGGAGCTGTTTTTT. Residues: CASSRGILTGELFF.

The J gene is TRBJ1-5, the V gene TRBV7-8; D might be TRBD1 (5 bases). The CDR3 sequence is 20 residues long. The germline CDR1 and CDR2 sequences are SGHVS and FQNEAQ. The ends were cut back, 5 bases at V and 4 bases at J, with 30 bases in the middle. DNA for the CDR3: TGTGCCAGCAGCCGAATGGCCCGGGCGACAGTAATTAAGGGGAATCAGCCCCAGCATTTT. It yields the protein CASSRMARATVIKGNQPQHF.

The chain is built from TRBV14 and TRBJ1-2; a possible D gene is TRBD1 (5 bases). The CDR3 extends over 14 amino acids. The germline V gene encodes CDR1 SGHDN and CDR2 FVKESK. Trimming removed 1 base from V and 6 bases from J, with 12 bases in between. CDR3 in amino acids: CASSQAPRANGYTF. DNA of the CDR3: TGTGCCAGCAGCCAAGCCCCCAGGGCGAATGGCTACACCTTC.

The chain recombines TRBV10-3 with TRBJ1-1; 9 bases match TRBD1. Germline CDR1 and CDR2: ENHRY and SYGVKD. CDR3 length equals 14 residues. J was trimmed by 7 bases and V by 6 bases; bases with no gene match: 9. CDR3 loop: CAIRPGTGSGEAFF. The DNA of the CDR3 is TGTGCCATCAGACCCGGGACAGGGAGCGGTGAAGCTTTCTTT.

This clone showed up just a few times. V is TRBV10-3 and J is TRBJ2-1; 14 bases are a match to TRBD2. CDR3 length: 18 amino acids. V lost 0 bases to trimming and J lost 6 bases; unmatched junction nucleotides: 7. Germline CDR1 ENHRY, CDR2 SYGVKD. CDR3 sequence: CAISESTGTSGSGNEQFF. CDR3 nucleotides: TGTGCCATCAGTGAGTCGACCGGGACTAGCGGGAGTGGCAATGAGCAGTTCTTC.

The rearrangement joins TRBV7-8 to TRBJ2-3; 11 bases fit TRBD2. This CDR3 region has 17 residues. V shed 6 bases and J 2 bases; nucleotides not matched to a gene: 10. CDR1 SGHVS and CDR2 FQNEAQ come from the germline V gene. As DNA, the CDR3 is TGTGCCAGCAGAGAAAGACCGGGACTAGCGGTCACAGATACGCAGTATTTT. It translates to CASRERPGLAVTDTQYF.

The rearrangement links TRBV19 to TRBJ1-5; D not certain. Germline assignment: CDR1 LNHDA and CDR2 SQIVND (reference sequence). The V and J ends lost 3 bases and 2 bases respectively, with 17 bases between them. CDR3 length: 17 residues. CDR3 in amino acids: CASSIRSGGTGNQPQHF. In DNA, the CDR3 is TGTGCCAGTAGTATTCGTTCGGGTGGCACGGGCAATCAGCCCCAGCATTTT.

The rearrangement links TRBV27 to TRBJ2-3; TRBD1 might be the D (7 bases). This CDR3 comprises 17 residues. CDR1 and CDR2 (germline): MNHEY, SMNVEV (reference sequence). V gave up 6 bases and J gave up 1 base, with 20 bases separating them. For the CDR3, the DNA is TGTGCCAGCAGGCTGGCAGGGGGGAGAAGCGGCACAGATACGCAGTATTTT. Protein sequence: CASRLAGGRSGTDTQYF.

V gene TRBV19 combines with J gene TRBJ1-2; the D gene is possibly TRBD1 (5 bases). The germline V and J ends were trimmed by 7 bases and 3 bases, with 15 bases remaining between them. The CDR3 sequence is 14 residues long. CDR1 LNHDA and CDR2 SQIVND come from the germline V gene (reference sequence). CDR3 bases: TGTGCCAGTAACTCTGGGAGGGGTCACTATGGCTACACCTTC. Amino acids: CASNSGRGHYGYTF.

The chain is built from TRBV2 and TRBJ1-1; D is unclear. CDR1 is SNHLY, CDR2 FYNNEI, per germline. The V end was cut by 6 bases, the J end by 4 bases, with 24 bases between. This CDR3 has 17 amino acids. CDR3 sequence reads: CASRRTEVNTRGTEAFF. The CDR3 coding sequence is TGTGCCAGCAGGCGCACAGAAGTGAACACCCGGGGCACTGAAGCTTTCTTT. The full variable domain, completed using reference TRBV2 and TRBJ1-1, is EPEVTQTPSHQVTQMGQEVILRCVPISNHLYFYWYRQILGQKVEFLVSFYNNEISEKSEIFDDQFSVERPDGSNFTLKIRSTKLEDSAMYFCASRRTEVNTRGTEAFFGQGTRLTVV.

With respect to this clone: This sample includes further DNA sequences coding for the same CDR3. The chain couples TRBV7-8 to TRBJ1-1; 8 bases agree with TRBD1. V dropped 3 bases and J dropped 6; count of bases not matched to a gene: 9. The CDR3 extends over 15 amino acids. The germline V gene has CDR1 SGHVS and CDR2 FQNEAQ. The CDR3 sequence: CASSFPQGVYAEAFF. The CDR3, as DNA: TGTGCCAGCAGCTTCCCACAGGGGGTCTATGCTGAAGCTTTCTTT.

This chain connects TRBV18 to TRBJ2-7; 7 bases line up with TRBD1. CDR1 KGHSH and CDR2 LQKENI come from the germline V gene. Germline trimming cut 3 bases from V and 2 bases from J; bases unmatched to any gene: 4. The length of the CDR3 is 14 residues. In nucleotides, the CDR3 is TGTGCCAGCTCACCTCGGGACAGACCCTACGAGCAGTACGTC. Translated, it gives CASSPRDRPYEQYV.

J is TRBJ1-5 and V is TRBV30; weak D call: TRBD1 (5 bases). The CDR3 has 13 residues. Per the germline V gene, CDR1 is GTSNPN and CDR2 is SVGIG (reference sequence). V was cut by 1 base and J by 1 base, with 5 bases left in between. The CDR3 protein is CAWSEGSNQPQHF. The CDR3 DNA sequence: TGTGCCTGGAGTGAGGGGAGCAATCAGCCCCAGCATTTT.

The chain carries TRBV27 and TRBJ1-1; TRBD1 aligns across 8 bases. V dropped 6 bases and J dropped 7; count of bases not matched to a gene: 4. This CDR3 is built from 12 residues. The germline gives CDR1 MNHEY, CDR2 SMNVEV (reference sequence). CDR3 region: CASSPDRGEAFF. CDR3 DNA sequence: TGTGCCAGCAGCCCCGACAGGGGTGAAGCTTTCTTT.

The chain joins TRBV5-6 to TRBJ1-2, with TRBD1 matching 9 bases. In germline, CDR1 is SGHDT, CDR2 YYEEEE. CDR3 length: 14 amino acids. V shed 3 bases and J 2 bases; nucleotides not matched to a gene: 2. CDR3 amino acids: CASSSGTGNYGYTF. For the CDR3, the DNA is TGTGCCAGCAGCTCCGGGACAGGGAACTATGGCTACACCTTC.